This TCR beta chain originates from a study of CD8+CD57+ T cells in acquired aplastic anemia. Study overall: Healthy CD8+ samples averaged about 11.0 million reads.

The CDR3 has 13 amino acids. V was pared by 1 base and J by 2 bases, with 8 bases between. Germline loops: CDR1 DFQATT, CDR2 SNEGSKA (reference sequence). This clonotype was recorded a few times. The template used for profiling TCR beta VDJ and CDR3 was genomic DNA. TCRdb re-called the reads through MiXCR, storing one row per CDR3 protein. The sample has around 200,000 distinct CDR3 sequences, approximately 57% seen once; the top ten hold 25% to 30%. The sequence came from a human donor in good health. Sequenced sample: sorted CD4+, CD8+, or CD8+CD57+ T cells (not recorded which) from PBMCs. The chain joins TRBV20-1 to TRBJ2-5, with a possible D match to TRBD2 (6 bases). As DNA, the CDR3 is TGCAGTGCTAGAGGTGGGGGGCAAGAGACCCAGTACTTC. Its translation is CSARGGGQETQYF.